The entry that follows covers one T cell receptor (beta chain) sequence. Its antigen is not known. Produced via immunoSEQ multiplex PCR; TCRdb's table is partial and in-frame only. The table records 85,000 to 130,000 clones, about nine tenths of them present only once. Germline assignment: CDR1 LNHDA and CDR2 SQIVND (reference sequence). V lost 7 bases to trimming and J lost 4 bases, with 13 bases between them. This CDR3 comprises 14 residues. The sample comes from a study of T cell responses to AZD1222 COVID-19 vaccine. General study points: Among the donors, most were white British and more were female, and clonal diversity was possibly underestimated.

This clonotype was obtained from an adult who received the AZD1222 COVID-19 vaccine. The sample here was peripheral blood, taken 28 days after the second AZD1222 dose. This chain connects TRBV19 to TRBJ1-4, with no clear D. CDR3 coding DNA: TGTGCCAGTACCCCCGCGACGCTTAATGAAAAACTGTTTTTT. This encodes CASTPATLNEKLFF.